The rows below give T cell receptor beta chains drawn from one sample of a study of blood T cell repertoires in COVID-19. Some clones are missing from TCRdb's copy, which holds only in-frame ones; the method was immunoSEQ multiplex PCR. The sample consists of approximately 280,000 clones, 80% to 95% of them appearing once. Sequenced sample: peripheral blood. Receptors were obtained from a woman between 25 and 40 years old with COVID-19, enrolled during active disease. Each CDR3 is given with its conserved first and last residue. Fields, in order: D gene, clone size, V gene, J gene, CDR3 DNA, CDR3 protein. A D gene is named only where the DNA matches it firmly. Clone sizes are given selectively: once, few, many, or a class where the clone is expanded.

d_call: .
clone_size: once
v_call: TRBV28
j_call: TRBJ1-4
cdr3_nt: TGTGCCAGCAGTCCAGGACAGTCAACTAATGAAAAACTGTTTTTT
cdr3_aa: CASSPGQSTNEKLFF

d_call: .
clone_size: .
v_call: TRBV4-3
j_call: TRBJ2-7
cdr3_nt: TGCGCCAGCAGGGGGAGCTCCTACGAGCAGTACTTC
cdr3_aa: CASRGSSYEQYF

d_call: TRBD1
clone_size: .
v_call: TRBV13
j_call: TRBJ1-1
cdr3_nt: TGTGCCAGCGGACAGGGTGGCACTGAAGCTTTCTTT
cdr3_aa: CASGQGGTEAFF

d_call: TRBD1
clone_size: .
v_call: TRBV15
j_call: TRBJ2-5
cdr3_nt: TGTGCCACCAGCAGATACACCGGGACAGGCCAAGGAACCCAGTACTTC
cdr3_aa: CATSRYTGTGQGTQYF

d_call: TRBD1
clone_size: .
v_call: TRBV6-1
j_call: TRBJ2-7
cdr3_nt: TGTGCCAGCAGTGAAAGCAGGGGGCGAAACGAGCAGTACTTC
cdr3_aa: CASSESRGRNEQYF

d_call: TRBD1
clone_size: .
v_call: TRBV29-1
j_call: TRBJ2-1
cdr3_nt: TGCAGCGTTGAAGGGCAGGGGGTACGTTGGAATGAGCAGTTCTTC
cdr3_aa: CSVEGQGVRWNEQFF

d_call: TRBD1
clone_size: .
v_call: TRBV7-2
j_call: TRBJ1-1
cdr3_nt: TGTGCCAGCAGCTCCGGCGGACAGGGCGGGACTGAAGCTTTCTTT
cdr3_aa: CASSSGGQGGTEAFF

d_call: TRBD1
clone_size: .
v_call: TRBV12-5
j_call: TRBJ2-1
cdr3_nt: TGTGCTAGTGGTAAAGGACAGGGGGGTGATGAGCAGTTCTTC
cdr3_aa: CASGKGQGGDEQFF

d_call: .
clone_size: .
v_call: TRBV7-3
j_call: TRBJ2-1
cdr3_nt: TGTGCCAGCAATCCCTCCCCGCCTTGGGGGGGCGCATGCAATGAGCAGTTCTTC
cdr3_aa: CASNPSPPWGGACNEQFF

d_call: .
clone_size: .
v_call: TRBV7-9
j_call: TRBJ1-4
cdr3_nt: TGTGCCAGCAGCTCCGAACCGGGAAAACTGTTTTTT
cdr3_aa: CASSSEPGKLFF

d_call: TRBD1
clone_size: .
v_call: TRBV19
j_call: TRBJ1-5
cdr3_nt: TGTGCCAGTAGTATACTAGGGACAGGGGCGTATCGGCCCCAGCATTTT
cdr3_aa: CASSILGTGAYRPQHF

d_call: TRBD2
clone_size: .
v_call: TRBV19
j_call: TRBJ2-5
cdr3_nt: TGTGCCAGTAGTTCCCCGAGTAGCGGGAGTACCCAAGAGACCCAGTACTTC
cdr3_aa: CASSSPSSGSTQETQYF

d_call: .
clone_size: .
v_call: TRBV6-5
j_call: TRBJ2-1
cdr3_nt: TGTGCCAGCCTTAATGCCGGGGTGATGCAGTTCTTC
cdr3_aa: CASLNAGVMQFF

d_call: .
clone_size: .
v_call: TRBV15
j_call: TRBJ2-7
cdr3_nt: TGTGCCACCAGCAGAGATTTATCCAGGGGCTCCTACGAGCAGTACTTC
cdr3_aa: CATSRDLSRGSYEQYF

d_call: TRBD1
clone_size: .
v_call: TRBV14
j_call: TRBJ1-1
cdr3_nt: TGTGCCAGCAGCCCCCGGGACAGGGGGCGTTCAATGAACACTGAAGCTTTCTTT
cdr3_aa: CASSPRDRGRSMNTEAFF

d_call: TRBD1
clone_size: .
v_call: TRBV28
j_call: TRBJ1-6
cdr3_nt: TGTGCCAGCAGAAGACAGGGGGTAGCTAATTCACCCCTCCACTTT
cdr3_aa: CASRRQGVANSPLHF

d_call: TRBD1
clone_size: .
v_call: TRBV7-3
j_call: TRBJ2-7
cdr3_nt: TGTGCCAGCAGCTTAGGGACAGGGGGCGAGCAGTACTTC
cdr3_aa: CASSLGTGGEQYF

d_call: .
clone_size: .
v_call: TRBV6-2/TRBV6-3
j_call: TRBJ2-1
cdr3_nt: TGTGCCAGCAGTTACTCCAGGGTTAATGAGCAGTTCTTC
cdr3_aa: CASSYSRVNEQFF

d_call: .
clone_size: .
v_call: TRBV28
j_call: TRBJ1-3
cdr3_nt: TGTGCCAGCAGTTTATTGGGCAGGCGGGACACCATATATTTT
cdr3_aa: CASSLLGRRDTIYF

d_call: .
clone_size: once
v_call: TRBV27
j_call: TRBJ2-3
cdr3_nt: TGTGCCAGCAGAGTCCGGGAACTCACAGATACGCAGTATTTT
cdr3_aa: CASRVRELTDTQYF

d_call: TRBD1
clone_size: .
v_call: TRBV9
j_call: TRBJ2-3
cdr3_nt: TGTGCCAGCACCCGGACAGGCGGCACAGATACGCAGTATTTT
cdr3_aa: CASTRTGGTDTQYF

d_call: .
clone_size: .
v_call: TRBV6-5
j_call: TRBJ2-7
cdr3_nt: TGTGCCAGCAGTAGATCACAGTTACCTTCCTACGAGCAGTACTTC
cdr3_aa: CASSRSQLPSYEQYF

d_call: TRBD1
clone_size: .
v_call: TRBV6-6
j_call: TRBJ2-2
cdr3_nt: TGTGCCAGCAGGAGGACAGGGGCCGGGGAGCTGTTTTTT
cdr3_aa: CASRRTGAGELFF

d_call: TRBD1
clone_size: .
v_call: TRBV2
j_call: TRBJ1-5
cdr3_nt: TGTGCCAGCAGGCGGACAGGAGATCAGCCCCAGCATTTT
cdr3_aa: CASRRTGDQPQHF

d_call: .
clone_size: .
v_call: TRBV12-3/TRBV12-4
j_call: TRBJ1-3
cdr3_nt: TGTGCCATCGGGGTGGGAAACACCATATATTTT
cdr3_aa: CAIGVGNTIYF